This T cell receptor (beta chain) was observed in a study of metastatic and nonmetastatic thyroid tumors. Background on the study: Repertoires from malignant and benign thyroid patients were compared across blood and tumor or nodule tissue. Study outcomes and limitations: TCR beta diversity was reportedly significantly higher in malignant thyroid tumors than benign nodules, in blood and tumor.

Authors' processing steps: A classifier for distant metastasis in papillary thyroid cancer was constructed using CDR3 differences observed across clinicopathological groups. TCRdb re-called clones via MiXCR from the PCR reads. V and J calls and clone size were set by TCRdb, not the authors. The table lists roughly 61,000 clones, under 5% of them singletons. CDR3 length: 15 amino acids. CDR1 and CDR2 from the germline V gene are GTSNPN and SVGIG (reference sequence). J lost 6 bases, V lost 4 bases, and 10 bases had no gene match. Thyroid surgery was preceded by no treatment in any patient. Notes on this clone: The antigen is unknown. A much bigger clone sits one base away, suggesting this may be a read error. The same CDR3 is also encoded by other DNA sequences in this sample.

The origin of this receptor is a female donor with papillary thyroid cancer or a benign thyroid nodule (not recorded which). Some clones in this sample may be carry-over from other donors' samples. Sequencing input: blood. V usage is TRBV30 and J usage is TRBJ2-1, with TRBD2 matching over 9 bases. The CDR3 loop is CAWTLGAGGLNEQFF. CDR3 bases: TGTGCCTGGACATTAGGAGCGGGGGGTCTCAATGAGCAGTTCTTC.